The present T cell receptor beta chain was sequenced within a study of response to subunit inactivated influenza vaccine (dated by TCRdb to about 2018). Notes on the research overall: The study used deep quantitative T cell receptor repertoire profiling to track responses to a trivalent subunit inactivated influenza vaccine.

The library was generated by RT-PCR. The sequencing machine was an Illumina HiSeq 2500. The public reads were quality trimmed at Q25 with fastp and then assembled into clones with MiXCR by TCRdb, keeping productive beta chains. Entries are consolidated by CDR3 protein sequence, retaining the most common genes and DNA. The sample records about 650,000 distinct CDR3 sequences, approximately 14% of which are singletons. The ten largest account for 7.6% of the sample. What the authors observed across the whole study: The authors proposed that each seasonal influenza vaccination may bring in only a limited number of new T cells.

V is reduced by 3 bases and J by 2 bases, leaving a spacing of 11 bases between them. Counted from cysteine to phenylalanine, this CDR3 has 14 amino acids. This entry keeps only the CDR3 DNA: 42 bases, framed from base 1. CDR1 and CDR2, looked up from the germline V gene (reference sequence), are DFQATT and SNEGSKA. This clonotype was picked up a small number of times. Its specific antigen is unknown. It has no much larger one-base neighbor in the sample; base qualities were not kept. The chain joins TRBV20-1 to TRBJ1-5, with a tentative D gene TRBD1 over 5 matching bases. The sequence was obtained from a man aged 45-65 years who received an inactivated influenza vaccine. Donor details come from another sample of the same person, matched by shared clones. The material was PBMCs from blood, obtained roughly 15 days before vaccination. The CDR3 protein: CSASGGNRNQPQHF. The nucleotide sequence is given as TGCAGTGCTAGTGGGGGGAACCGCAATCAGCCCCAGCATTTT.